Below, 2 T cell receptor beta chains from the same sample are listed, as sequenced in a study of blood T cell repertoires in COVID-19. The data were produced by immunoSEQ multiplex PCR, yet TCRdb's version contains in-frame clones alone and is incomplete. The sample includes roughly 330,000 clones, around 87% seen only once; the top ten take about 5.2%. The specimen sequenced was PBMCs or T cells enriched from blood (not recorded which). All receptors derive from a woman aged 25 to 45 who had recovered from COVID-19.

The chain employs TRBV24-1 and TRBJ1-6, with 11 bases lining up with TRBD1. Germline trimming cut 7 bases from V and 8 bases from J; bases unmatched to any gene: 3. Germline CDR1 KGHDR, CDR2 SFDVKD. This CDR3 has 14 residues. This CDR3 reads CATRDRGRDSPLHF. The CDR3 bases are TGTGCCACCAGGGACAGGGGGCGTGATTCACCCCTCCACTTT.

The V gene is TRBV28, the J gene TRBJ1-4; TRBD1 matches 7 bases. V dropped 6 bases and J dropped 7; count of bases not matched to a gene: 17. CDR1 and CDR2 from the germline V gene are MDHEN and SYDVKM. The CDR3 has 17 residues. The chain's CDR3 is CASRPRTGLGPSEKLFF. CDR3 nucleotides: TGTGCCAGCAGACCTCGGACAGGTCTGGGCCCTAGTGAAAAACTGTTTTTT.